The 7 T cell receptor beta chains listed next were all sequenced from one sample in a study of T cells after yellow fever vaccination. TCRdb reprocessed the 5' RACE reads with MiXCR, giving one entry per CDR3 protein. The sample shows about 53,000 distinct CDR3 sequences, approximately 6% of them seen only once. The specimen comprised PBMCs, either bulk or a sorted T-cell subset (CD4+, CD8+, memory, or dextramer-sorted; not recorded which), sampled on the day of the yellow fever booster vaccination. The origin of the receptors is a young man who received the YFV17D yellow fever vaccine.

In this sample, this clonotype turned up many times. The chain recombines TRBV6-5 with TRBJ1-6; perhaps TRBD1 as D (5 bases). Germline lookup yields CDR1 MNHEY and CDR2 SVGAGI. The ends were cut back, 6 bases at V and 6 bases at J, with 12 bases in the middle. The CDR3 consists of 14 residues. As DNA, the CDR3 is TGTGCCAGCAGCCTGACAGCGACTAATTCACCCCTCCACTTT. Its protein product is CASSLTATNSPLHF.

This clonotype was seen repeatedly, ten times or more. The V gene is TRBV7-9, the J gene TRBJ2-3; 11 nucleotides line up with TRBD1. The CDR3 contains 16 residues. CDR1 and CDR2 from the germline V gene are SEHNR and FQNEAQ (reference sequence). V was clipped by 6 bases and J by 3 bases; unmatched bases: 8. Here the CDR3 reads CASSFPGQGGTDTQYF. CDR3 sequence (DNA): TGTGCCAGCAGTTTCCCGGGACAGGGGGGAACAGATACGCAGTATTTT.

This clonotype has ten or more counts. This chain's CDR3 is CASSPGAGHLYEQYF. Written as DNA, the CDR3 is TGCGCCAGCAGCCCCGGGGCGGGACACCTCTACGAGCAGTACTTC. The chain links TRBV4-1 to TRBJ2-7; the D call may be TRBD1 or TRBD2 (6 bases each). The germline V gene encodes CDR1 MGHRA and CDR2 YSYEKL. The CDR3 sequence is 15 residues long. The V gene lost 4 bases and the J gene lost 3 bases, with 16 bases spanning the gap.

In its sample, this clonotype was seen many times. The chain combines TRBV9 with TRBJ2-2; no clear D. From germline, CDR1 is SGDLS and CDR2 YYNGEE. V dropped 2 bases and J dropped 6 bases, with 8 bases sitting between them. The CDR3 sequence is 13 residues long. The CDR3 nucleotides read TGTGCCAGCAGCGTTAACTCGGCCGGGGAGCTGTTTTTT. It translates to CASSVNSAGELFF. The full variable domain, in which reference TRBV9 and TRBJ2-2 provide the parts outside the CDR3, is DSGVTQTPKHLITATGQRVTLRCSPRSGDLSVYWYQQSLDQGLQFLIQYYNGEERAKGNILERFSAQQFPDLHSELNLSSLELGDSALYFCASSVNSAGELFFGEGSRLTVL.

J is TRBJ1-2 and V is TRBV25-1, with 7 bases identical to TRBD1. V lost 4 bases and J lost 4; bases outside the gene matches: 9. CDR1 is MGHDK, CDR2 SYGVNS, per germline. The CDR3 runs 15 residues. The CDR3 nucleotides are TGTGCCAGCAGTGCCCCGGGACAGCCCCTCTATGGCTACACCTTC. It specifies CASSAPGQPLYGYTF.

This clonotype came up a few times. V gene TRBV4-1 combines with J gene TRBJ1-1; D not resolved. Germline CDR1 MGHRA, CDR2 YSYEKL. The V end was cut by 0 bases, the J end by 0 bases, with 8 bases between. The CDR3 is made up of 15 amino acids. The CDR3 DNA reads TGCGCCAGCAGCCAAGAAAGAGGAATGAACACTGAAGCTTTCTTT. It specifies CASSQERGMNTEAFF.

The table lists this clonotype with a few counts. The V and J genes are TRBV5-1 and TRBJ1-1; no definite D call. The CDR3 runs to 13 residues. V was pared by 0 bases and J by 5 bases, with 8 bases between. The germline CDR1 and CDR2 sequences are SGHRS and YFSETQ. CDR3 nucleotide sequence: TGCGCCAGCAGCTTGGGGGTGGGAACTGAAGCTTTCTTT. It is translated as CASSLGVGTEAFF.